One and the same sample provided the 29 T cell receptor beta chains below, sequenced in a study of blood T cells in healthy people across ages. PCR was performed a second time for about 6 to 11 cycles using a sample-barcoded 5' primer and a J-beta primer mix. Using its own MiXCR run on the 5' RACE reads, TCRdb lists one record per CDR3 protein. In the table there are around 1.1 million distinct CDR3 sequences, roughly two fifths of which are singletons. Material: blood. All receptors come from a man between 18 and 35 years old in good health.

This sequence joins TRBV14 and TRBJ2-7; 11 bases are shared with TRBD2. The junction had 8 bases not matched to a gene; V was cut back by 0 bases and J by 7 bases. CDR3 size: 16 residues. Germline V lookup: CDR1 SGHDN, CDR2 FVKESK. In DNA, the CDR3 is TGTGCCAGCAGCCAAGATAGCGGGGGGGCGAACGGTGAGCAGTACTTC. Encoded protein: CASSQDSGGANGEQYF.

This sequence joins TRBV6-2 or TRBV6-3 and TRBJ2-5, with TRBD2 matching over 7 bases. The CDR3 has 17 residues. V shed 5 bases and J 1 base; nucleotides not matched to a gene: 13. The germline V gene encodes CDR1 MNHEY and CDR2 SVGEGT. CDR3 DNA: TGTGCCAGCAGTCCTGCTTGGGACTACAGAAGCCAAGAGACCCAGTACTTC. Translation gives CASSPAWDYRSQETQYF.

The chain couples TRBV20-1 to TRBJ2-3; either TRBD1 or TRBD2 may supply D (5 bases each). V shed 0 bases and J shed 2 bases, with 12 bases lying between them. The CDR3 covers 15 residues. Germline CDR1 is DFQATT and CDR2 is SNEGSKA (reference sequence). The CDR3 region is CSARERGEITDTQYF. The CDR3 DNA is TGCAGTGCTAGAGAGCGAGGGGAAATCACAGATACGCAGTATTTT.

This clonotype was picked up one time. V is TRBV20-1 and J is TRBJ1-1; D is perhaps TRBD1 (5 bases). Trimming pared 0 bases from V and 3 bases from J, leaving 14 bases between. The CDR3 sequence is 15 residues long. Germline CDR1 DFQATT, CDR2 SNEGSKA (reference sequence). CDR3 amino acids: CSAREPGRGDTEAFF. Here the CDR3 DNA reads TGCAGTGCTAGAGAACCGGGACGGGGGGACACTGAAGCTTTCTTT.

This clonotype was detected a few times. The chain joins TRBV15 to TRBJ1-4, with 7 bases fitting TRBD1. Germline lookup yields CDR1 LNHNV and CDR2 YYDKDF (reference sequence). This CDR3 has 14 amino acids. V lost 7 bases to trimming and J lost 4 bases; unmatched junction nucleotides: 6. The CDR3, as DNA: TGTGCCACCAACACAGGGGACAGTAATGAAAAACTGTTTTTT. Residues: CATNTGDSNEKLFF.

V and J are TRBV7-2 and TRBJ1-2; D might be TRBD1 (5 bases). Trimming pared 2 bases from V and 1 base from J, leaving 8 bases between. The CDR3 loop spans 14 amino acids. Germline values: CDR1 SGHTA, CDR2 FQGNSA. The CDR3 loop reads CASSLFRDNYGYTF. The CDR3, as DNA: TGTGCCAGCAGCTTATTCAGGGATAACTATGGCTACACCTTC.

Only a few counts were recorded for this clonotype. The CDR3 sequence: CASSTKGSGANVLTF. The CDR3 bases are TGTGCCAGTAGTACGAAGGGTTCCGGGGCCAACGTCCTGACTTTC. The chain is built from TRBV19 and TRBJ2-6; no definite D call. The CDR3 spans 15 residues. In germline, CDR1 is LNHDA, CDR2 SQIVND (reference sequence). V was cut by 4 bases and J by 4 bases, with 11 bases left in between.

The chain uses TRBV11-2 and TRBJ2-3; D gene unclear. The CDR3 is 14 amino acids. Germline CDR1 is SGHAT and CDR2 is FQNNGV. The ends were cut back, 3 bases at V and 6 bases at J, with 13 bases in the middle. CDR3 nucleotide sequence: TGTGCCAGCAGCTTCGTTAGGTTGGGGGATACGCAGTATTTT. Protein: CASSFVRLGDTQYF.

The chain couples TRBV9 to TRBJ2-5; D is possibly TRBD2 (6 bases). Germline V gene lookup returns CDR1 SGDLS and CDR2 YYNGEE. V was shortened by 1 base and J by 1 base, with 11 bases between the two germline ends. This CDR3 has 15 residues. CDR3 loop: CASSVTAGTQETQYF. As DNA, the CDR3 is TGTGCCAGCAGCGTAACGGCGGGGACCCAAGAGACCCAGTACTTC.

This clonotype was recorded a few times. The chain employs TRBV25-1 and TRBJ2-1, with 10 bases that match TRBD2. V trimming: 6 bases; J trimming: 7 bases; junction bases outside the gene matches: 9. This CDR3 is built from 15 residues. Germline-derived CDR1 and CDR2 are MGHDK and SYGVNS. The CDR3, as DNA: TGTGCCAGCAGCTCTAAAAGCGGGGGGGAAAATGAGCAGTTCTTC. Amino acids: CASSSKSGGENEQFF.

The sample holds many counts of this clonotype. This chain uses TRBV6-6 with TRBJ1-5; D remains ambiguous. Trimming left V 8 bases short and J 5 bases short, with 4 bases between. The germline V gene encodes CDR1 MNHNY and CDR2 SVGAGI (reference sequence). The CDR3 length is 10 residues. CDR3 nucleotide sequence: TGTGCCAGCGGGGATCAGCCCCAGCATTTT. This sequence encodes CASGDQPQHF.

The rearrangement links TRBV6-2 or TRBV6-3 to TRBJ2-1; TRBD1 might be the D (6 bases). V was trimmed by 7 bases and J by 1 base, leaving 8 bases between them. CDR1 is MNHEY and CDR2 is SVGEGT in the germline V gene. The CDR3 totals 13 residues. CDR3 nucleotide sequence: TGTGCCAGCAAAGGGGGATCCTACAATGAGCAGTTCTTC. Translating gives CASKGGSYNEQFF.

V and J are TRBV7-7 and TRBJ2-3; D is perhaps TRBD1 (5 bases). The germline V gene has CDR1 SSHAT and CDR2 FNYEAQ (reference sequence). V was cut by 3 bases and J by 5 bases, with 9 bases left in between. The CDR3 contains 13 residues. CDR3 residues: CASSFSQEDTQYF. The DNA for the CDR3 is TGTGCCAGCAGCTTCTCACAGGAAGATACGCAGTATTTT.

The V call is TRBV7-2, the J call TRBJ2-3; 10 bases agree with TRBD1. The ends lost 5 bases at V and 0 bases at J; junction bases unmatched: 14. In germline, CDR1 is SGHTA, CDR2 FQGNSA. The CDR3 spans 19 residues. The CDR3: CASSIAFRGQGFSTDTQYF. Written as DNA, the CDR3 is TGTGCCAGCAGCATCGCATTTCGGGGACAGGGGTTTAGCACAGATACGCAGTATTTT. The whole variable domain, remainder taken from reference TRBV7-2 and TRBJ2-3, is GAGVSQSPSNKVTEKGKDVELRCDPISGHTALYWYRQSLGQGLEFLIYFQGNSAPDKSGLPSDRFSAERTGGSVSTLTIQRTQQEDSAVYLCASSIAFRGQGFSTDTQYFGPGTRLTVL.

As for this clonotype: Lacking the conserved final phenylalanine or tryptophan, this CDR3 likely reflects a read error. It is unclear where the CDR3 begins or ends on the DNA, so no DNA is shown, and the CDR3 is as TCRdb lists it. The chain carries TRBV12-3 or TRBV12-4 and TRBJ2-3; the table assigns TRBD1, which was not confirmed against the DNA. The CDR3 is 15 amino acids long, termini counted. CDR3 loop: CASSPDRGSTDTEYS.

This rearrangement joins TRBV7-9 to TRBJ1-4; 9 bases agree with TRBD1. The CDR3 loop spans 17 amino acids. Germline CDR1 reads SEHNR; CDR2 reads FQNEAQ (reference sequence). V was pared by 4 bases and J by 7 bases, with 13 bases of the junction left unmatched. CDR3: CASSSPRDRAKGEKLFF. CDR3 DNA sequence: TGTGCCAGCAGCTCTCCCCGGGACAGGGCCAAAGGTGAAAAACTGTTTTTT.

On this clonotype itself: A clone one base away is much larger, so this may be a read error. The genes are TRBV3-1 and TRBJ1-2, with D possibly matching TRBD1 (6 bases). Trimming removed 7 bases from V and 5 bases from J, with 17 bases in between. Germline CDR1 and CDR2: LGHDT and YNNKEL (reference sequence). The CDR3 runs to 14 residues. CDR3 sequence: CASILGPRGYGYTF. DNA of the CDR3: TGTGCCAGCATCCTTGGGCCTAGGGGGTATGGCTACACCTTC.

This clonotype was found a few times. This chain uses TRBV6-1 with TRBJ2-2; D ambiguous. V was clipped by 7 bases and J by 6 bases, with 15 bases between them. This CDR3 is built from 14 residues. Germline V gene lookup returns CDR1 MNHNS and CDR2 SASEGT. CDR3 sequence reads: CASTRLGPPGELFF. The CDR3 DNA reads TGTGCCAGCACCAGGTTGGGCCCCCCCGGGGAGCTGTTTTTT.

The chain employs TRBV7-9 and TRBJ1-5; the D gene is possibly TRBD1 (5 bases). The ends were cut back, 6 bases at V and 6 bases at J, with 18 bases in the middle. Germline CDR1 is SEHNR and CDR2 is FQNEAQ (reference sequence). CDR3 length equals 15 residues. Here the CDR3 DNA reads TGTGCCAGCAGTCGTGACAGCAATGACGGTCAGCCCCAGCATTTT. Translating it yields CASSRDSNDGQPQHF.

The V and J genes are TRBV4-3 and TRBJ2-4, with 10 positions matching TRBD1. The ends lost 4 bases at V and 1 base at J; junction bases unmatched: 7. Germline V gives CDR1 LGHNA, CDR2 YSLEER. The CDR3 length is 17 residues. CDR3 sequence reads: CASSPSPGQGAKNIQYF. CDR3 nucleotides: TGCGCCAGCAGCCCCTCTCCGGGACAGGGGGCCAAAAACATTCAGTACTTC.

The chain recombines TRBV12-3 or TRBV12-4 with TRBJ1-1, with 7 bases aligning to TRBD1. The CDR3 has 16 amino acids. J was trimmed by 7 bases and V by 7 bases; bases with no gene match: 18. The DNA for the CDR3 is TGTGCCAGCACGAGAGGGGACAGTCAGGGGTACGTTGAAGCTTTCTTT. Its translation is CASTRGDSQGYVEAFF.

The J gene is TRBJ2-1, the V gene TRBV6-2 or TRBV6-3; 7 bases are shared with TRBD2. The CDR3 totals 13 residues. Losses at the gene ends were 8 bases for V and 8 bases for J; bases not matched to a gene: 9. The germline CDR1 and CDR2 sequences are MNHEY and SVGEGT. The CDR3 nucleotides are TGTGCCAGCCGCACGCGGGGGAATGATGAGCAGTTCTTC. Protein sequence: CASRTRGNDEQFF.

For the CDR3, the DNA is TGTGCCAGCAGCTTAATTGATTTATCAAGAAACACTGAAGCTTTCTTT. Its translation: CASSLIDLSRNTEAFF. This rearrangement joins TRBV7-9 to TRBJ1-1; D uncertain. Germline values: CDR1 SEHNR, CDR2 FQNEAQ (reference sequence). The CDR3 covers 16 residues. V lost 2 bases, J lost 2 bases, and 15 bases lay in between.

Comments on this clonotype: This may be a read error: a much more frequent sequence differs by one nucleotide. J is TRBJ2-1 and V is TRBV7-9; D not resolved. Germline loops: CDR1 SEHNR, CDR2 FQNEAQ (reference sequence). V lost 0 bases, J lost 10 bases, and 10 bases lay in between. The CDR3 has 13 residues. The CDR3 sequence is CASSLAPTYEQFF. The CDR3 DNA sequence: TGTGCCAGCAGCTTAGCCCCGACCTACGAGCAGTTCTTC. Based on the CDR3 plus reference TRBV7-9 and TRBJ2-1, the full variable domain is DTGVSQNPRHKITKRGQNVTFRCDPISEHNRLYWYRQTLGQGPEFLTYFQNEAQLEKSRLLSDRFSAERPKGSFSTLEIQRTEQGDSAMYLCASSLAPTYEQFFGPGTRLTVL.

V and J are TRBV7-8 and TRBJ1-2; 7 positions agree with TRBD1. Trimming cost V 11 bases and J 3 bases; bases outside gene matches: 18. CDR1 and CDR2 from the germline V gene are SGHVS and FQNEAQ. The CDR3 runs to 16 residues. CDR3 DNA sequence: TGTGCCTCCCAGAACGACAGGGATTTCTTACACTATGGCTACACCTTC. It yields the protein CASQNDRDFLHYGYTF. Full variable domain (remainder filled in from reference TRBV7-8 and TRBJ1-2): GAGVSQSPRYKVAKRGQDVALRCDPISGHVSLFWYQQALGQGPEFLTYFQNEAQLDKSGLPSDRFFAERPEGSVSTLKIQRTQQEDSAVYLCASQNDRDFLHYGYTFGSGTRLTVV.

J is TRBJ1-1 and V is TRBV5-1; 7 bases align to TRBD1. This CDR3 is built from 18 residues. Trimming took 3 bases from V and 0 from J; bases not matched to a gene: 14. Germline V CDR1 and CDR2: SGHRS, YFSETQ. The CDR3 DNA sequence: TGCGCCAGCAGCTCGGATCCCGCTAGACAGGGCTTGAACACTGAAGCTTTCTTT. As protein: CASSSDPARQGLNTEAFF. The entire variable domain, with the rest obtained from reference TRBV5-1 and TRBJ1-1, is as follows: KAGVTQTPRYLIKTRGQQVTLSCSPISGHRSVSWYQQTPGQGLQFLFEYFSETQRNKGNFPGRFSGRQFSNSRSEMNVSTLELGDSALYLCASSSDPARQGLNTEAFFGQGTRLTVV.

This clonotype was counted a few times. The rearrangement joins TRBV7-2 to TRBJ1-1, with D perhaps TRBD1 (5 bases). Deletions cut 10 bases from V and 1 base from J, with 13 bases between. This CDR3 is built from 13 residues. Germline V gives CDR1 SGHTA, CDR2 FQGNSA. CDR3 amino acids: CATGLGRNTEAFF. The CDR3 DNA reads TGTGCCACCGGCTTGGGGCGGAACACTGAAGCTTTCTTT.

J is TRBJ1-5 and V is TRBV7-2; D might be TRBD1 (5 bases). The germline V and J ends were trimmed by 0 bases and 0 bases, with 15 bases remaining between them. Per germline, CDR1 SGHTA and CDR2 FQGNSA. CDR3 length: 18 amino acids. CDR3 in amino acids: CASSLAIRGPYSNQPQHF. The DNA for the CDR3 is TGTGCCAGCAGCTTAGCGATAAGGGGCCCTTATAGCAATCAGCCCCAGCATTTT. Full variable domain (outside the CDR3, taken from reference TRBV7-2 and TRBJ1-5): GAGVSQSPSNKVTEKGKDVELRCDPISGHTALYWYRQSLGQGLEFLIYFQGNSAPDKSGLPSDRFSAERTGGSVSTLTIQRTQQEDSAVYLCASSLAIRGPYSNQPQHFGDGTRLSIL.

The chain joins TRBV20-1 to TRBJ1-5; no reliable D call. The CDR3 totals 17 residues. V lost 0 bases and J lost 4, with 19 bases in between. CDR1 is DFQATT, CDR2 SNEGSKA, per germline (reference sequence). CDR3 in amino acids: CSARDKKGSSRNQPQHF. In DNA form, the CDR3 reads TGCAGTGCTAGAGATAAGAAGGGCAGCTCGCGGAATCAGCCCCAGCATTTT.